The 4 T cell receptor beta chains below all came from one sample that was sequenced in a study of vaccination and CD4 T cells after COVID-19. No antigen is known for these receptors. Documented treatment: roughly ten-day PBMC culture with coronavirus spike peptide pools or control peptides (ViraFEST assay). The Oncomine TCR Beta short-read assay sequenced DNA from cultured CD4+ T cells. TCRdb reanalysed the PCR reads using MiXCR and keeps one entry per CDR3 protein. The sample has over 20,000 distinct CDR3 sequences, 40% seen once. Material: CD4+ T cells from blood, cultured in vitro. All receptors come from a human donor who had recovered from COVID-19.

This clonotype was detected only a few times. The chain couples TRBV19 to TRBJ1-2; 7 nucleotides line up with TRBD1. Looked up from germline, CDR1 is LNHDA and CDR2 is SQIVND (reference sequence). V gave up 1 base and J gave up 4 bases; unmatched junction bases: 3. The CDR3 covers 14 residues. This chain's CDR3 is CASSIGGQLYGYTF. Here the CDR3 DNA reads TGTGCCAGTAGTATAGGGGGACAGCTCTATGGCTACACCTTC.

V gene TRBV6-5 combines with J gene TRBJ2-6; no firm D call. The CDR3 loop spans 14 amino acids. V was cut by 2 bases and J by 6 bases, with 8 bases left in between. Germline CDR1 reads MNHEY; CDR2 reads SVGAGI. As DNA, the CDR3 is TGTGCCAGCAGTTACAGCCTCTCGGCCAACGTCCTGACTTTC. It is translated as CASSYSLSANVLTF.

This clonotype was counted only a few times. The chain's CDR3 is CATSRELAAVGEQYF. CDR3 nucleotides: TGTGCCACCAGCAGAGAACTAGCGGCGGTCGGAGAGCAGTACTTC. The V and J genes are TRBV15 and TRBJ2-7; 8 bases match TRBD2. The germline V gene has CDR1 LNHNV and CDR2 YYDKDF (reference sequence). The ends lost 0 bases at V and 7 bases at J; junction bases unmatched: 8. CDR3 length: 15 amino acids.

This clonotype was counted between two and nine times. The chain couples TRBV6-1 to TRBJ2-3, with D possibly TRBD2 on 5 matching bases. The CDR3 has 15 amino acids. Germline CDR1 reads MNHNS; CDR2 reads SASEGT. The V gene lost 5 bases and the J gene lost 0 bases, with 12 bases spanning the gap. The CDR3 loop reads CASSHRDSSTDTQYF. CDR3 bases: TGTGCCAGCAGTCACCGGGATAGTAGCACAGATACGCAGTATTTT.